This TCR beta chain was documented in a study of T cell responses to AZD1222 COVID-19 vaccine. Concerning this clone itself: Its antigen is as yet unknown.

V was trimmed by 2 bases and J by 9 bases, leaving 2 bases between them. The CDR3 sequence is 9 residues long. Overall study results and limits: The study identified only a handful of AZD1222 recipients as seropositive at baseline. Among the donors, most were white British and more were female, and clonal diversity was possibly underestimated.

Profiling relied on immunoSEQ multiplex PCR, and the TCRdb table lists in-frame clones only, not all of them. The sample gives more than 120,000 clones, roughly 91% of which show up once; roughly 5% is in the top ten. The material sequenced was peripheral blood, taken on day 0 of AZD1222 vaccination. The clonotype comes from an adult in good health. This sequence joins TRBV23-1 and TRBJ2-7, with D uncertain. TRBV23-1 counts as an open reading frame of uncertain function. CDR3 loop: CASSQGQYF. The DNA for the CDR3 is TGCGCCAGCAGTCAAGGGCAGTACTTC.